The 9 T cell receptor beta chains reported below all come from one sample, sequenced in a study of CD8+CD57+ T cells in acquired aplastic anemia. The template used for profiling TCR beta VDJ and CDR3 was genomic DNA. TCRdb passed the reads through MiXCR, listing each CDR3 protein once. Of around 180,000 distinct CDR3 sequences in the sample, 64% are singletons; the top ten hold about 45%. What was sequenced was sorted CD4+, CD8+, or CD8+CD57+ T cells (not recorded which) from PBMCs. Every receptor here comes from a human donor with severe aplastic anemia or a healthy control (not recorded which).

This clonotype was observed at least ten times. The rearrangement uses TRBV11-2 and TRBJ2-3, with 7 bases fitting TRBD2. The CDR3 spans 16 residues. Germline values: CDR1 SGHAT, CDR2 FQNNGV. The ends lost 1 base at V and 3 bases at J; junction bases unmatched: 7. This CDR3 reads CASSLGASGKTDTQYF. In DNA, the CDR3 is TGTGCCAGCAGCTTAGGGGCTAGCGGAAAGACAGATACGCAGTATTTT.

This clonotype was observed many times. The chain combines TRBV2 with TRBJ2-1, with D unresolved. CDR1 SNHLY and CDR2 FYNNEI come from the germline V gene. This CDR3 spans 14 amino acids. The V and J ends lost 0 bases and 6 bases respectively, with 9 bases between them. The CDR3 sequence: CASSEARGFNEQFF. The CDR3 region has the DNA TGTGCCAGCAGTGAAGCCCGAGGATTCAATGAGCAGTTCTTC.

In DNA, the CDR3 is TGTGCCACCAGCAGAGATCGGGGGACGGATTTTGGGGACGACTACACCTTC. This encodes CATSRDRGTDFGDDYTF. V usage is TRBV15 and J usage is TRBJ1-2, with a weak D call TRBD1 (5 bases). Germline V gives CDR1 LNHNV, CDR2 YYDKDF (reference sequence). The CDR3 is 17 amino acids. The ends were cut back, 0 bases at V and 10 bases at J, with 24 bases in the middle.

This clonotype was picked up many times. The rearrangement links TRBV4-3 to TRBJ2-7; possibly TRBD1 for D (7 bases). The CDR3 length is 16 residues. Germline values: CDR1 LGHNA, CDR2 YSLEER. The V end was cut by 1 base, the J end by 5 bases, with 18 bases between. The CDR3 region has the DNA TGCGCCAGCAGCCAAGCCACGCAGGGGGGCCCCAACGAGCAGTACTTC. Translating gives CASSQATQGGPNEQYF.

This chain links TRBV7-2 with TRBJ1-5; D uncertain. Between the trimmed V and J ends, which lost 1 base and 7 bases, there was a span of 11 bases. The CDR3 is made up of 14 amino acids. Germline CDR1 and CDR2: SGHTA and FQGNSA. DNA of the CDR3: TGTGCCAGCAGCTTAGGAAAGAATAGACAGCCCCAGCATTTT. This codes for CASSLGKNRQPQHF. The full variable domain, with the rest looked up from reference TRBV7-2 and TRBJ1-5, is GAGVSQSPSNKVTEKGKDVELRCDPISGHTALYWYRQSLGQGLEFLIYFQGNSAPDKSGLPSDRFSAERTGGSVSTLTIQRTQQEDSAVYLCASSLGKNRQPQHFGDGTRLSIL.

This clonotype was detected a few times. This rearrangement joins TRBV20-1 to TRBJ1-2; 9 bases match TRBD1. This CDR3 is built from 17 residues. The germline CDR1 and CDR2 sequences are DFQATT and SNEGSKA (reference sequence). V dropped 8 bases and J dropped 3; count of bases not matched to a gene: 19. CDR3 bases: TGCAGTCCCCTCCCACGCAACAGGGGGCAGGTCGACTATGGCTACACCTTC. It encodes CSPLPRNRGQVDYGYTF.

In regard to this clonotype: Since no conserved phenylalanine or tryptophan closes the CDR3, a read error is the likely cause. It is unclear where the CDR3 begins or ends on the DNA, so no DNA is shown, and the CDR3 is as TCRdb lists it. The rearrangement links TRBV7-2 to TRBJ2-5. Inclusive of both ends, the CDR3 amounts to 8 amino acids. From germline, CDR1 is SGHTA and CDR2 FQGNSA. The CDR3 loop reads CASSEDFP.

The chain joins TRBV20-1 to TRBJ1-1; perhaps TRBD1 as D (6 bases). This CDR3 is 14 amino acids long. The germline V and J ends were trimmed by 5 bases and 1 base, with 14 bases remaining between them. Germline V gene lookup returns CDR1 DFQATT and CDR2 SNEGSKA (reference sequence). The CDR3 protein is CSAERGAGNTEAFF. The CDR3 DNA is TGCAGTGCTGAGAGGGGGGCGGGGAACACTGAAGCTTTCTTT.

Note on this clonotype: Mismatch with germline at one junction end may stem from a read error. The chain combines TRBV10-3 with TRBJ1-5; a possible D gene is TRBD1 (5 bases). The CDR3 is 14 amino acids. Per germline, CDR1 ENHRY and CDR2 SYGVKD. DNA for the CDR3: TGTGCCACTTCCTATGACGGGGCGAACCAGCCCCAGCACTTT. Translating it yields CATSYDGANQPQHF.